These 7 T cell receptor beta chains were all obtained from the same sample, sequenced in a study of blood T cell repertoires in COVID-19. Sequenced by immunoSEQ multiplex PCR; TCRdb stores in-frame clones only, minus some. The sample lists under 300,000 clones; 87% were seen once. Sequencing used PBMCs or T cells enriched from blood (not recorded which). The receptors come from a woman in her 30s with acute COVID-19.

The chain is built from TRBV9 and TRBJ1-4; tentative D call: TRBD1 (5 bases). Germline assignment: CDR1 SGDLS and CDR2 YYNGEE. The ends were cut back, 3 bases at V and 0 bases at J, with 18 bases in the middle. This CDR3 is built from 18 residues. The CDR3 spells CASSEGSQGGATNEKLFF. The CDR3 DNA reads as TGTGCCAGCAGCGAAGGGTCCCAGGGAGGAGCAACTAATGAAAAACTGTTTTTT.

The CDR3 DNA follows: TGCAGCGTTGAACACAGCTTATCACACACAGATACGCAGTATTTT. This translates into CSVEHSLSHTDTQYF. The chain recombines TRBV29-1 with TRBJ2-3; no reliable D call. Germline CDR1 is SQVTM and CDR2 is ANQGSEA. The CDR3 has 15 residues. The V end lost 2 bases, the J end lost 2 bases, and 14 bases lay between the germline ends.

The V and J genes are TRBV29-1 and TRBJ2-3, with D possibly TRBD1 on 5 matching bases. The CDR3 length is 13 residues. V was clipped by 3 bases and J by 2 bases, with 9 bases between them. Germline loops: CDR1 SQVTM, CDR2 ANQGSEA. CDR3 in DNA: TGCAGCGTTGACAAGGGGCCCACAGATACGCAGTATTTT. Its translation: CSVDKGPTDTQYF.

The V call is TRBV7-2, the J call TRBJ1-2, with D perhaps TRBD1 (6 bases). Trimming pared 3 bases from V and 8 bases from J, leaving 19 bases between. Germline lookup yields CDR1 SGHTA and CDR2 FQGNSA. This CDR3 contains 15 residues. CDR3 sequence (DNA): TGTGCCAGCAGCTTCACCTTGACGGGACACCCCGGCTACACCTTC. Its protein product is CASSFTLTGHPGYTF.

The chain has TRBV30 and TRBJ1-5, with unresolved D. In germline, CDR1 is GTSNPN, CDR2 SVGIG (reference sequence). Trimming stripped 2 bases from V and 0 bases from J, with 8 bases between. The CDR3 runs to 14 residues. CDR3 amino acids: CAWSKGVSNQPQHF. The CDR3 nucleotides read TGTGCCTGGAGTAAGGGAGTTAGCAATCAGCCCCAGCATTTT.

J is TRBJ2-7 and V is TRBV11-1; D is unclear. The germline V gene has CDR1 SGHAT and CDR2 FQDESV (reference sequence). CDR3 length: 12 amino acids. The V end was cut by 4 bases, the J end by 0 bases, with 4 bases between. DNA of the CDR3: TGTGCCAGCAGCTCATCCTCCTACGAGCAGTACTTC. Protein: CASSSSSYEQYF.

The V and J genes are TRBV18 and TRBJ1-2; D is unresolved. This CDR3 contains 14 residues. Trimming pared 3 bases from V and 4 bases from J, leaving 12 bases between. Germline CDR1 reads KGHSH; CDR2 reads LQKENI. The CDR3 loop is CASSPSGEFYGYTF. The CDR3 DNA reads TGTGCCAGCTCACCCAGCGGGGAGTTCTATGGCTACACCTTC.